These T cell receptor beta chains were read from a single sample in a study of blood T cell repertoires in COVID-19. Profiling relied on immunoSEQ multiplex PCR, and the TCRdb table lists in-frame clones only, not all of them. The sample has some 80,000 clones; 65% to 90% are singletons. The material sequenced was peripheral blood. These receptors all come from a human donor in a cohort sampled during active COVID-19. CDR3s include the opening cysteine and the closing phenylalanine or tryptophan. The D gene is left open where the match is weak. The listing skips clone size in some rows; elsewhere it reads once, few, many or a size class.

v_gene,d_gene,j_gene,abundance,CDR3aa,CDR3nt
TRBV6-5,TRBD1,TRBJ1-5,-,CASKGLGTGHQPQHF,TGTGCCAGCAAGGGGCTGGGGACAGGTCATCAGCCCCAGCATTTT
TRBV3-1/TRBV3-2,-,TRBJ1-5,-,CASSQGALNQQPQHF,TGTGCCAGCAGCCAGGGGGCGTTGAACCAACAGCCCCAGCATTTT
TRBV6-5,TRBD1,TRBJ2-7,-,CASSYSTGQGYEQYF,TGTGCCAGCAGTTACTCTACGGGACAGGGGTACGAGCAGTACTTC
TRBV6-5,-,TRBJ1-6,once,CASSLQGDSPLHF,TGTGCCAGCAGTTTACAGGGTGATTCACCCCTCCACTTT
TRBV3-1/TRBV3-2,TRBD2,TRBJ2-7,-,CASSQVAGVYEQYF,TGTGCCAGCAGCCAAGTAGCGGGAGTCTACGAGCAGTACTTC
TRBV2,-,TRBJ1-2,-,CASLEAIGYGYTF,TGTGCCAGCCTAGAGGCCATTGGCTATGGCTACACCTTC
TRBV7-6,TRBD2,TRBJ2-2,-,CASSLEASGGSGELFF,TGTGCCAGCAGCTTAGAGGCTAGCGGGGGTTCCGGGGAGCTGTTTTTT
TRBV9,-,TRBJ2-1,-,CASSGREGGGSTYNEQFF,TGTGCCAGCAGCGGTAGAGAGGGAGGGGGGTCTACCTACAATGAGCAGTTCTTC
TRBV3-1/TRBV3-2,TRBD2,TRBJ2-3,-,CASSQSASGVGDTQYF,TGTGCCAGCAGCCAGTCAGCTAGCGGGGTGGGAGATACGCAGTATTTT
TRBV7-2,TRBD1,TRBJ2-7,-,CASSLVAGGPYEQYF,TGTGCCAGCAGCTTAGTAGCAGGGGGCCCCTACGAGCAGTACTTC
TRBV30,TRBD1,TRBJ2-1,-,CAWEQGNNEQFF,TGTGCCTGGGAACAGGGGAACAATGAGCAGTTCTTC
TRBV12-3/TRBV12-4,-,TRBJ1-1,-,CASSFTDTEAFF,TGTGCCAGCAGTTTTACGGACACTGAAGCTTTCTTT
TRBV25-1,-,TRBJ2-5,-,CASSRPGQYQETQYF,TGTGCCAGCAGTAGGCCAGGGCAGTACCAAGAGACCCAGTACTTC
TRBV4-2,TRBD1,TRBJ1-5,-,CASSQADRVSNQPQHF,TGTGCCAGCAGCCAAGCGGACAGGGTTAGCAATCAGCCCCAGCATTTT
TRBV29-1,TRBD2,TRBJ2-7,-,CSVGTSSYEQYF,TGCAGCGTCGGGACTAGCTCCTACGAGCAGTACTTC
TRBV19,-,TRBJ1-1,-,CASSIVGPNTEAFF,TGTGCCAGTAGTATAGTTGGGCCGAACACTGAAGCTTTCTTT